The 21 T cell receptor beta chains below all came from one sample that was sequenced in a study of OX40 agonist ivuxolimab in advanced cancers. The assay was immunoSEQ multiplex PCR, and TCRdb's table has in-frame clones only and misses some. The data show tens of thousands of clones, with about four fifths seen just once and around 4.5% held by the top ten. The source material was CD4+ or CD8+ T cells sorted from blood, sampled in a trial of the OX40 agonist ivuxolimab. All receptors derive from an adult with an advanced solid tumor such as melanoma, head and neck, liver or kidney cancer.

The V and J genes are TRBV4-2 and TRBJ2-6; TRBD1 agrees at 9 bases. Unmatched junction bases numbered 9, after V lost 0 bases and J lost 0 bases. The CDR3 has 20 amino acids. Looked up from germline, CDR1 is LGHNA and CDR2 is YNFKEQ. Here the CDR3 DNA reads TGTGCCAGCAGCCAAGAGCCAAGGGACAGGGCTCACTCTGGGGCCAACGTCCTGACTTTC. It translates to CASSQEPRDRAHSGANVLTF.

This clone was observed a few times. CDR3 DNA: TGTGCCATCAGTGAGTCTAGCGGTCTCACAGATACGCAGTATTTT. Protein sequence: CAISESSGLTDTQYF. The chain links TRBV10-3 to TRBJ2-3; D is perhaps TRBD2 (6 bases). The CDR3 has 15 amino acids. Germline V gene sequence: CDR1 ENHRY, CDR2 SYGVKD. Trimming took off 0 bases at V and 2 bases at J, with 9 bases between the two ends.

V gene TRBV6-5 combines with J gene TRBJ2-7, with D perhaps matching TRBD1 (7 bases). The CDR3 sequence is 15 residues long. Germline V gene sequence: CDR1 MNHEY, CDR2 SVGAGI. V was trimmed by 6 bases and J by 1 base, leaving 16 bases between them. CDR3 residues: CASSPTQGGSYEQYF. The CDR3 nucleotides are TGTGCCAGCAGCCCCACCCAGGGGGGTTCCTACGAGCAGTACTTC.

The genes are TRBV10-3 and TRBJ1-5, with D maybe TRBD1 (5 bases). CDR1 ENHRY and CDR2 SYGVKD come from the germline V gene. The CDR3 has 16 residues. Trimming took off 8 bases at V and 0 bases at J, with 17 bases between the two ends. In DNA, the CDR3 is TGTGCCATCGGGGGTCCGGGGGATAATAGCAATCAGCCCCAGCATTTT. It encodes CAIGGPGDNSNQPQHF.

CDR3 protein: CASSSQRKHRDRANTGELFF. In nucleotides, the CDR3 is TGTGCCAGCAGTTCCCAACGAAAACACCGGGACAGGGCTAACACCGGGGAGCTGTTTTTT. The rearrangement links TRBV27 to TRBJ2-2, with 9 bases lining up with TRBD1. V lost 4 bases and J lost 2; bases outside the gene matches: 17. The CDR3 runs 20 residues. Germline V gives CDR1 MNHEY, CDR2 SMNVEV (reference sequence).

On this clone itself: Within the sample, other DNA sequences also encode this same CDR3. The chain combines TRBV6-5 with TRBJ2-1; D is ambiguous. The V gene lost 5 bases and the J gene lost 2 bases, with 1 base spanning the gap. CDR1 is MNHEY, CDR2 SVGAGI, per germline. This CDR3 spans 11 amino acids. CDR3 sequence (DNA): TGTGCCAGCAGTGCCTACAATGAGCAGTTCTTC. Its translation: CASSAYNEQFF.

The chain combines TRBV6-1 with TRBJ1-5, with D uncertain. The germline V and J ends were trimmed by 3 bases and 4 bases, with 7 bases remaining between them. Germline V lookup: CDR1 MNHNS, CDR2 SASEGT. This CDR3 has 13 residues. CDR3 nucleotides: TGTGCCAGCAGTGAGTCGATTAATCAGCCCCAGCATTTT. This encodes CASSESINQPQHF.

This sequence joins TRBV5-6 and TRBJ1-1, with D possibly matching TRBD1 (5 bases). The germline V gene encodes CDR1 SGHDT and CDR2 YYEEEE. CDR3 length equals 17 residues. Trimming took off 3 bases at V and 3 bases at J, with 21 bases between the two ends. The CDR3 protein is CASSSFGQGLMDTEAFF. CDR3 DNA sequence: TGTGCCAGCAGCTCATTCGGGCAGGGTCTAATGGACACTGAAGCTTTCTTT.

The chain is built from TRBV5-1 and TRBJ2-4; 14 positions agree with TRBD2. The CDR3 contains 15 residues. The germline V gene encodes CDR1 SGHRS and CDR2 YFSETQ. Trimming at V came to 4 bases and at J to 9 bases, leaving 6 bases not matched to a gene. This CDR3 is CASSPGLAGAGIQYF. The CDR3 region has the DNA TGCGCCAGCAGCCCGGGACTAGCGGGGGCGGGCATTCAGTACTTC. The variable domain in full, with the rest retrieved from reference TRBV5-1 and TRBJ2-4, is KAGVTQTPRYLIKTRGQQVTLSCSPISGHRSVSWYQQTPGQGLQFLFEYFSETQRNKGNFPGRFSGRQFSNSRSEMNVSTLELGDSALYLCASSPGLAGAGIQYFGAGTRLSVL.

This sequence joins TRBV19 and TRBJ1-5; D uncertain. Germline lookup yields CDR1 LNHDA and CDR2 SQIVND (reference sequence). The CDR3 has 15 residues. Trimming left V 1 base short and J 0 bases short, with 7 bases between. DNA of the CDR3: TGTGCCAGTAGTATAGTGTTTAATAGCAATCAGCCCCAGCATTTT. Translated, it gives CASSIVFNSNQPQHF.

V gene TRBV6-1 combines with J gene TRBJ2-3; 8 bases are shared with TRBD2. V shed 5 bases, J shed 4 bases, and the junction held 5 bases outside the gene matches. Germline loops: CDR1 MNHNS, CDR2 SASEGT. The CDR3 sequence is 14 residues long. The CDR3 coding sequence is TGTGCCAGCAGTCCCGGGACTAGGTCAGATACGCAGTATTTT. Amino acid sequence: CASSPGTRSDTQYF.

The V call is TRBV6-1, the J call TRBJ1-5, with D uncertain. Trimming stripped 2 bases from V and 3 bases from J, with 8 bases between. Germline-derived CDR1 and CDR2 are MNHNS and SASEGT. CDR3 length: 14 amino acids. The CDR3 bases are TGTGCCAGCAGTGAATACCAGCCCAATCAGCCCCAGCATTTT. It is translated as CASSEYQPNQPQHF.

In this sample, this clone turned up once. The V and J genes are TRBV28 and TRBJ2-6; 8 bases match TRBD1. Losses at the gene ends were 5 bases for V and 2 bases for J; bases not matched to a gene: 2. CDR1 and CDR2 from the germline V gene are MDHEN and SYDVKM. The CDR3 is 15 amino acids. CDR3 coding DNA: TGTGCCAGCAGTCTGACAGGGGCTGGGGCCAACGTCCTGACTTTC. As protein: CASSLTGAGANVLTF.

Only a few counts were recorded for this clone. J is TRBJ2-7 and V is TRBV25-1; D not resolved. The CDR3 totals 13 residues. Germline V CDR1 and CDR2: MGHDK, SYGVNS. Trimming took off 2 bases at V and 0 bases at J, with 5 bases between the two ends. This chain's CDR3 is CASSEGNSYEQYF. The CDR3 DNA sequence: TGTGCCAGCAGTGAAGGGAACTCCTACGAGCAGTACTTC.

This chain uses TRBV29-1 with TRBJ2-7, with 10 bases identical to TRBD1. CDR3 size: 13 residues. The germline gives CDR1 SQVTM, CDR2 ANQGSEA. Trimming at V came to 5 bases and at J to 7 bases, leaving 8 bases not matched to a gene. The CDR3 nucleotides read TGCAGCGTTAAGACAGGGGGCGCGGGGGAGCAGTACTTC. It translates to CSVKTGGAGEQYF.

The chain links TRBV7-2 to TRBJ1-2; maybe TRBD1 (6 bases). The CDR3 loop spans 14 amino acids. CDR1 is SGHTA and CDR2 is FQGNSA in the germline V gene. The V end was cut by 5 bases, the J end by 4 bases, with 14 bases between. Here the CDR3 DNA reads TGTGCCAGCAGCCCCCCCGGGGGCGGCTATGGCTACACCTTC. It is translated as CASSPPGGGYGYTF.

This chain links TRBV2 with TRBJ1-5; D gene ambiguous. Germline loops: CDR1 SNHLY, CDR2 FYNNEI. V lost 9 bases and J lost 7, with 19 bases in between. The CDR3 has 14 residues. CDR3 sequence (DNA): TGTGCCAGTCAAGGCGGTGGCAGCGCGCAGCCCCAGCATTTT. It translates to CASQGGGSAQPQHF.

This clone was observed a handful of times. V gene TRBV7-9 combines with J gene TRBJ1-1, with D hard to call. Trimming took off 4 bases at V and 6 bases at J, with 6 bases between the two ends. This CDR3 has 11 residues. Germline CDR1 SEHNR, CDR2 FQNEAQ (reference sequence). CDR3 bases: TGTGCCAGCAGCTCTGGCCCTGAAGCTTTCTTT. Its protein is CASSSGPEAFF.

The chain carries TRBV6-1 and TRBJ2-1; 8 bases map to TRBD2. The CDR3 extends over 15 amino acids. Unmatched junction bases numbered 6, after V lost 4 bases and J lost 4 bases. Germline CDR1 and CDR2: MNHNS and SASEGT. CDR3 loop: CASSAAGTSYNEQFF. For the CDR3, the DNA is TGTGCCAGCAGTGCAGCCGGGACTAGTTACAATGAGCAGTTCTTC.

The rearrangement uses TRBV15 and TRBJ2-7; TRBD1 agrees at 8 bases. V was clipped by 6 bases and J by 5 bases; unmatched bases: 9. CDR3 length equals 14 residues. Per the germline V gene, CDR1 is LNHNV and CDR2 is YYDKDF (reference sequence). CDR3 loop: CATRTDRVTHEQYF. The CDR3 DNA is TGTGCCACCAGGACGGACAGGGTGACCCACGAGCAGTACTTC. Full variable domain (remainder filled in from reference TRBV15 and TRBJ2-7): DAMVIQNPRYQVTQFGKPVTLSCSQTLNHNVMYWYQQKSSQAPKLLFHYYDKDFNNEADTPDNFQSRRPNTSFCFLDIRSPGLGDTAMYLCATRTDRVTHEQYFGPGTRLTVT.

This clone has only one observation. V gene TRBV10-3 combines with J gene TRBJ2-7; 13 bases align to TRBD2. Losses at the gene ends were 3 bases for V and 0 bases for J; bases not matched to a gene: 8. In germline, CDR1 is ENHRY, CDR2 SYGVKD. The CDR3 is 18 amino acids. CDR3 DNA: TGTGCCATCAGTGACCTAAGACTAGCGGGGGGTGTCTCCTACGAGCAGTACTTC. Amino acid sequence: CAISDLRLAGGVSYEQYF.